Reported below is one TCR beta chain. Antigen unknown. Some clones are missing from TCRdb's copy, which holds only in-frame ones; the method was immunoSEQ multiplex PCR. The sample includes around 64,000 clones, approximately 81% of them seen just once. Individuals having autoimmune disease history or systemic immunosuppression were not enrolled. This sample was included in a study of OX40 agonist ivuxolimab in advanced cancers. Study-wide points: Certain nonresponding patients likewise had low normalized T-cell clonal expansion. On average, CD8+ T cells showed a greater number of expanded clones than CD4+.

This sequence was found in an adult with an advanced solid tumor such as melanoma, head and neck, liver or kidney cancer. This specimen consisted of CD4+ or CD8+ T cells sorted from blood, obtained in a trial of the OX40 agonist ivuxolimab.

In nucleotides, the CDR3 is TGTGCCAGCAGTTATACGCAGCGCACTGAAGCTTTCTTT. Translated, it gives CASSYTQRTEAFF. This chain connects TRBV6-6 to TRBJ1-1; D call uncertain. The CDR3 extends over 13 amino acids. V was shortened by 3 bases and J by 4 bases, with 9 bases between the two germline ends. CDR1 and CDR2 from the germline V gene are MNHNY and SVGAGI (reference sequence).